This T cell receptor beta chain was identified during a study of response to subunit inactivated influenza vaccine. Study results and caveats: Authors suggested each seasonal influenza vaccination recruits few new T cells.

TCRdb itself ran the RT-PCR reads through MiXCR, one entry per CDR3 protein. The profile covers about 800,000 distinct CDR3 sequences, with 21% appearing a single time and about 9.4% taken by the ten largest. V lost 5 bases, J lost 4 bases, and 10 bases stayed unmatched. There are 16 residues in the CDR3. Per germline, CDR1 MNHNS and CDR2 SASEGT. In this sample, this clonotype turned up a few times. Antigen specificity is unknown. Sequencing was performed on PBMCs from blood, taken around 5 days after vaccination. The V call is TRBV6-1, the J call TRBJ2-1, with TRBD1 matching over 8 bases. This TCR derives from a man between 45 and 60 years old who received an inactivated influenza vaccine. The CDR3: CASSPPGTGTYNEQFF. Here the CDR3 DNA reads TGTGCCAGCAGTCCCCCCGGGACAGGAACTTACAATGAGCAGTTCTTC.